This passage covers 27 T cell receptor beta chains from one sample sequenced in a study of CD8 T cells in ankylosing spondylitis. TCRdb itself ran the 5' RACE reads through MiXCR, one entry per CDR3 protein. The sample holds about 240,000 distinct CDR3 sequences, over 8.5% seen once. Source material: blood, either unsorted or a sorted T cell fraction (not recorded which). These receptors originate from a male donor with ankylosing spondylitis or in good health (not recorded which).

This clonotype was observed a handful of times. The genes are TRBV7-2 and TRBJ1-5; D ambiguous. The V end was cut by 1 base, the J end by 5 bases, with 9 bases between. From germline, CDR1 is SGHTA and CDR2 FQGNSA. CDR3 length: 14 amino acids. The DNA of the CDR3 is TGTGCCAGCAGCTTAGATCCGCAATATCAGCCCCAGCATTTT. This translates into CASSLDPQYQPQHF.

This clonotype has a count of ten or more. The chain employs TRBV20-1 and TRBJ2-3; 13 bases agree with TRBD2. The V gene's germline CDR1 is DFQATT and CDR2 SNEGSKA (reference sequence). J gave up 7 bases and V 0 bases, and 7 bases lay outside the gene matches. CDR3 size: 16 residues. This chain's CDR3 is CSARDVTSGGVHTQYF. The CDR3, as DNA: TGCAGTGCTAGAGATGTTACTAGCGGGGGGGTACATACGCAGTATTTT.

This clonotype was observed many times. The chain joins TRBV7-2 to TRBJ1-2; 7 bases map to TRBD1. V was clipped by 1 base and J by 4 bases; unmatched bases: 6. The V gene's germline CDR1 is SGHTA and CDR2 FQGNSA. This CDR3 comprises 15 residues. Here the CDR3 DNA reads TGTGCCAGCAGCTTAGGACAGGGAAGGTTCTATGGCTACACCTTC. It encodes CASSLGQGRFYGYTF.

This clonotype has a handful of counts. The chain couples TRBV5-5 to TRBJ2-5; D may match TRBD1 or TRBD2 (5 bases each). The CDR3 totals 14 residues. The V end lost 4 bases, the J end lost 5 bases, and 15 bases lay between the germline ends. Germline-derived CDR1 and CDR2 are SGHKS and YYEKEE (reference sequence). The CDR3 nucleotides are TGTGCCAGCAGCAGAAGGACCGAGGGGGAGACCCAGTACTTC. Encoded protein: CASSRRTEGETQYF. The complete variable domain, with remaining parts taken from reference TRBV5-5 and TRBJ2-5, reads DAGVTQSPTHLIKTRGQQVTLRCSPISGHKSVSWYQQVLGQGPQFIFQYYEKEERGRGNFPDRFSARQFPNYSSELNVNALLLGDSALYLCASSRRTEGETQYFGPGTRLLVL.

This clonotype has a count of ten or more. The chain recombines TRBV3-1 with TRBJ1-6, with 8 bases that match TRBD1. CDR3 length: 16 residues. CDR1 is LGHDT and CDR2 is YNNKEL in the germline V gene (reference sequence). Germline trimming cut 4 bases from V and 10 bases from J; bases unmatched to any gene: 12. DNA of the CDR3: TGTGCCAGCAGCCTTAGGGGGCAGGGGGCAAGATCACCCCTCCACTTT. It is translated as CASSLRGQGARSPLHF.

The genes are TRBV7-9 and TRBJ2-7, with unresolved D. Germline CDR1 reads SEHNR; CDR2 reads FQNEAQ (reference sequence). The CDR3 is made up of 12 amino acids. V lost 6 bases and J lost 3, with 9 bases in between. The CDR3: CASSRTRYEQYF. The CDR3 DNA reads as TGTGCCAGCAGTCGAACCCGCTACGAGCAGTACTTC.

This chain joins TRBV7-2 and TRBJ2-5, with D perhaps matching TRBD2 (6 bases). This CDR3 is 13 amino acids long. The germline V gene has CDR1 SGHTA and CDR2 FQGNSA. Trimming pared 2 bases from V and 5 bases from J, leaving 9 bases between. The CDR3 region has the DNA TGTGCCAGCAGCTTACGGGGGTTTGAGACCCAGTACTTC. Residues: CASSLRGFETQYF.

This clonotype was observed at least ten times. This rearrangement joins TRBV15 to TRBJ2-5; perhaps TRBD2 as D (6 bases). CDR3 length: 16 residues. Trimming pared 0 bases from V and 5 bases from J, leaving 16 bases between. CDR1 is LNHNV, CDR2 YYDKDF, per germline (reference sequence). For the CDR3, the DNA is TGTGCCACCAGCAGAGATGGGGGGACTGTCCCCGAGACCCAGTACTTC. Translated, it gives CATSRDGGTVPETQYF. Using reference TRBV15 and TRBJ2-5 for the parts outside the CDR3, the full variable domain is DAMVIQNPRYQVTQFGKPVTLSCSQTLNHNVMYWYQQKSSQAPKLLFHYYDKDFNNEADTPDNFQSRRPNTSFCFLDIRSPGLGDTAMYLCATSRDGGTVPETQYFGPGTRLLVL.

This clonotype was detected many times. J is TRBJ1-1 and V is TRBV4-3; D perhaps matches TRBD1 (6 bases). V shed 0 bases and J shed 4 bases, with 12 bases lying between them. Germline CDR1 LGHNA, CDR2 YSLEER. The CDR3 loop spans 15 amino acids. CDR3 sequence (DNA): TGCGCCAGCAGCCAAGATATACAGGGAAGCACTGAAGCTTTCTTT. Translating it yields CASSQDIQGSTEAFF.

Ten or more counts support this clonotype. The CDR3: CATSRARETQYF. CDR3 coding DNA: TGTGCCACCAGCAGAGCGAGAGAGACCCAGTACTTC. The chain employs TRBV15 and TRBJ2-5; D not resolved. The CDR3 is 12 amino acids. The ends were cut back, 1 base at V and 4 bases at J, with 4 bases in the middle. Germline values: CDR1 LNHNV, CDR2 YYDKDF (reference sequence).

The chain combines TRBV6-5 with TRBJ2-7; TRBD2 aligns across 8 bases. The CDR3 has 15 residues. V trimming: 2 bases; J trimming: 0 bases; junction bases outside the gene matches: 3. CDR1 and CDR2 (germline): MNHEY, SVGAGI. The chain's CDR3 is CASSYERGSSYEQYF. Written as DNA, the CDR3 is TGTGCCAGCAGTTACGAGCGGGGGAGCTCCTACGAGCAGTACTTC.

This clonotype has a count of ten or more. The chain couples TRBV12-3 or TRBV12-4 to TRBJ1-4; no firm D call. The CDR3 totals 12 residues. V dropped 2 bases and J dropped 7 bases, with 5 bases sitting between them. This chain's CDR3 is CASSLIGEKLFF. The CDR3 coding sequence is TGTGCCAGCAGTTTAATTGGTGAAAAACTGTTTTTT.

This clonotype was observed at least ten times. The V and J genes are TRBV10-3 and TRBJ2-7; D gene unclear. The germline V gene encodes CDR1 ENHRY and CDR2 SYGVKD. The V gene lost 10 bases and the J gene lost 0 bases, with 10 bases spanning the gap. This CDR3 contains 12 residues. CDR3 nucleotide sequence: TGTGCCACCAGGCCGACCTCCTACGAGCAGTACTTC. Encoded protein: CATRPTSYEQYF.

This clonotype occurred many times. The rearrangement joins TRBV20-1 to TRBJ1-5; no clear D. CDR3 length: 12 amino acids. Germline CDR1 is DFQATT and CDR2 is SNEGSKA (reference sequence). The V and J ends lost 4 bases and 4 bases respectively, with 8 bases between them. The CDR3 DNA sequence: TGCAGTGCTACACAGAGGAATCAGCCCCAGCATTTT. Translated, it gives CSATQRNQPQHF.

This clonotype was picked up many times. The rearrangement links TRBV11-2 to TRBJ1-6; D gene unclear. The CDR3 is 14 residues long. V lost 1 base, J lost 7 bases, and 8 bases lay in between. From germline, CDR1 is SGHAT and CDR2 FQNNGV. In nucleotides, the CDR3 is TGTGCCAGCAGCTTAGCGGCGGGGAATTCACCCCTCCACTTT. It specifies CASSLAAGNSPLHF.

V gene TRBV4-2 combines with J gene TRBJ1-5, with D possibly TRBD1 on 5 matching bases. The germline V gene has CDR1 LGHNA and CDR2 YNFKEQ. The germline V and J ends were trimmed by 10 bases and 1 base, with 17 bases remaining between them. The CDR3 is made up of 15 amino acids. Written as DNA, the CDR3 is TGTGCCATGGGCCCGGGGGGTGTCAGCAATCAGCCCCAGCATTTT. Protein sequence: CAMGPGGVSNQPQHF.

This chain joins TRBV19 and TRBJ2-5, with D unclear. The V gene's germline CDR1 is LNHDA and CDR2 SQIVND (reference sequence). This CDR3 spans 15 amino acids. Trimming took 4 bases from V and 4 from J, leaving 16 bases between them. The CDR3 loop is CASSSGSGKGETQYF. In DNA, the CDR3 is TGTGCCAGTAGTAGCGGCTCTGGAAAGGGAGAGACCCAGTACTTC.

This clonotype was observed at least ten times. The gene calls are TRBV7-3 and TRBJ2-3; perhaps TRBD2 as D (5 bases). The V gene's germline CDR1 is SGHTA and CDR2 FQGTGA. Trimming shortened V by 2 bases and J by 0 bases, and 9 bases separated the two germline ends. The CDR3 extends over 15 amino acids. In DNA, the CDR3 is TGTGCCAGCAGCTTAGGTCCGGGGAGCACAGATACGCAGTATTTT. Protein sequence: CASSLGPGSTDTQYF.

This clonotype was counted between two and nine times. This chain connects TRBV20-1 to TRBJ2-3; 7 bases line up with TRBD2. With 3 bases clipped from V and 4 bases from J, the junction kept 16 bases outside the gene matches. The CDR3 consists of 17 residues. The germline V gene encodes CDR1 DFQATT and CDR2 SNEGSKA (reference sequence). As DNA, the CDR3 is TGCAGTGCTAGTAAGACGATCCGGAGCGGGGCCCCAGATACGCAGTATTTT. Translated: CSASKTIRSGAPDTQYF.

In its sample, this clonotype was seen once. Here the CDR3 reads CASSLGPVLNTEAFF. CDR3 DNA sequence: TGTGCCAGCAGCTTAGGGCCTGTTTTGAACACTGAAGCTTTCTTT. The rearrangement joins TRBV7-2 to TRBJ1-1; no firm D call. CDR1 is SGHTA and CDR2 is FQGNSA in the germline V gene. Deletions cut 1 base from V and 0 bases from J, with 9 bases between. The CDR3 is made up of 15 amino acids.

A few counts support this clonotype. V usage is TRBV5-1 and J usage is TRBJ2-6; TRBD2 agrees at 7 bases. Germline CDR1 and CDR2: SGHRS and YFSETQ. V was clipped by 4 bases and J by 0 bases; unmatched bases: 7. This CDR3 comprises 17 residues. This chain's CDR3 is CASSPTGGPSGANVLTF. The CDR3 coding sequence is TGCGCCAGCAGCCCAACGGGGGGACCCTCTGGGGCCAACGTCCTGACTTTC. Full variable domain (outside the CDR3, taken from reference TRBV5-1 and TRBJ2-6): KAGVTQTPRYLIKTRGQQVTLSCSPISGHRSVSWYQQTPGQGLQFLFEYFSETQRNKGNFPGRFSGRQFSNSRSEMNVSTLELGDSALYLCASSPTGGPSGANVLTFGAGSRLTVL.

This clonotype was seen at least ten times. The CDR3 here is CSARGLGQETQYF. CDR3 in DNA: TGCAGTGCTAGAGGTTTGGGGCAAGAGACCCAGTACTTC. V is TRBV20-1 and J is TRBJ2-5; D gene uncertain. The CDR3 totals 13 residues. CDR1 DFQATT and CDR2 SNEGSKA come from the germline V gene (reference sequence). Trimming stripped 1 base from V and 2 bases from J, with 8 bases between.

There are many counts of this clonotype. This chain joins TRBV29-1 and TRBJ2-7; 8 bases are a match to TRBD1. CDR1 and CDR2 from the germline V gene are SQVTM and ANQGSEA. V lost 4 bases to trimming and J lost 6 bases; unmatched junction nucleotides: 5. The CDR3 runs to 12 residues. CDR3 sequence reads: CSVVPGQAEQYF. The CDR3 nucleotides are TGCAGCGTTGTGCCGGGACAGGCCGAGCAGTACTTC.

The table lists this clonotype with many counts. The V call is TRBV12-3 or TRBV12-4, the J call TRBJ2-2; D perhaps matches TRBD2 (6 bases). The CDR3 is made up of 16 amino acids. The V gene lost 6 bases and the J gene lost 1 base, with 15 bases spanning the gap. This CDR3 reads CASSSPAGGNTGELFF. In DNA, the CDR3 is TGTGCCAGCAGCTCCCCCGCCGGGGGGAACACCGGGGAGCTGTTTTTT.

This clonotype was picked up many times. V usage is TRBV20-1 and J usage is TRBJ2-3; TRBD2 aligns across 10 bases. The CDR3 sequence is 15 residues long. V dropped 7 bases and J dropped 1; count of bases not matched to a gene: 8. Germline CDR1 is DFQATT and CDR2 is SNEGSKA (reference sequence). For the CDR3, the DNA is TGCAGTGGTTCCGGGCTAGCGGGGGGCACAGATACGCAGTATTTT. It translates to CSGSGLAGGTDTQYF.

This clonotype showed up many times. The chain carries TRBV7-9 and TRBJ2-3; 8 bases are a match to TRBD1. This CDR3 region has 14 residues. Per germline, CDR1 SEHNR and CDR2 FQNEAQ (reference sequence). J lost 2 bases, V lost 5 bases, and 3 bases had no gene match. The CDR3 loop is CASSQTGATDTQYF. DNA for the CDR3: TGTGCCAGCAGCCAGACAGGGGCCACAGATACGCAGTATTTT.

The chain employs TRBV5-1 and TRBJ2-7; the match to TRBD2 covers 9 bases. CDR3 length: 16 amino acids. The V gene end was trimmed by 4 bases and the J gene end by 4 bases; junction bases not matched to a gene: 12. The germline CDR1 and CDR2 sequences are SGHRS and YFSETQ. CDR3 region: CASSRGLTSGIYEQYF. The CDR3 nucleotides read TGCGCCAGCAGCCGGGGCCTGACTAGCGGCATTTACGAGCAGTACTTC. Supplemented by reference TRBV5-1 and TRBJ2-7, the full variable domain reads KAGVTQTPRYLIKTRGQQVTLSCSPISGHRSVSWYQQTPGQGLQFLFEYFSETQRNKGNFPGRFSGRQFSNSRSEMNVSTLELGDSALYLCASSRGLTSGIYEQYFGPGTRLTVT.